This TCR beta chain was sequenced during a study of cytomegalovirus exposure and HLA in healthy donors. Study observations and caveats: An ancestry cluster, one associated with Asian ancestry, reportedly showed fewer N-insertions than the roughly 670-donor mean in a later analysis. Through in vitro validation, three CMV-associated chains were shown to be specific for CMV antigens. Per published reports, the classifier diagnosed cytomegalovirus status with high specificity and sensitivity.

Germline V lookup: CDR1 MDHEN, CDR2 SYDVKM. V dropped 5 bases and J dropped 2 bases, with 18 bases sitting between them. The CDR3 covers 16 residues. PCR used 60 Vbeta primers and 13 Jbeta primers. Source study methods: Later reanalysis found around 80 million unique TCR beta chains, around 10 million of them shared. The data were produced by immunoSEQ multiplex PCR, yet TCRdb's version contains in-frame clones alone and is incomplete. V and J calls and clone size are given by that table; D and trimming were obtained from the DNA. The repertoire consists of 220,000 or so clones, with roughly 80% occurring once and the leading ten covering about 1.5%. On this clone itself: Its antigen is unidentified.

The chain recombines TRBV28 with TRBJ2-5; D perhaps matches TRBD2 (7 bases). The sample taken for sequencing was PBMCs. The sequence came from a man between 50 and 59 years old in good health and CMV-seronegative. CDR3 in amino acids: CASSGGLAATQETQYF. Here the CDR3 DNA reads TGTGCCAGCAGTGGGGGGCTAGCGGCCACACAAGAGACCCAGTACTTC.